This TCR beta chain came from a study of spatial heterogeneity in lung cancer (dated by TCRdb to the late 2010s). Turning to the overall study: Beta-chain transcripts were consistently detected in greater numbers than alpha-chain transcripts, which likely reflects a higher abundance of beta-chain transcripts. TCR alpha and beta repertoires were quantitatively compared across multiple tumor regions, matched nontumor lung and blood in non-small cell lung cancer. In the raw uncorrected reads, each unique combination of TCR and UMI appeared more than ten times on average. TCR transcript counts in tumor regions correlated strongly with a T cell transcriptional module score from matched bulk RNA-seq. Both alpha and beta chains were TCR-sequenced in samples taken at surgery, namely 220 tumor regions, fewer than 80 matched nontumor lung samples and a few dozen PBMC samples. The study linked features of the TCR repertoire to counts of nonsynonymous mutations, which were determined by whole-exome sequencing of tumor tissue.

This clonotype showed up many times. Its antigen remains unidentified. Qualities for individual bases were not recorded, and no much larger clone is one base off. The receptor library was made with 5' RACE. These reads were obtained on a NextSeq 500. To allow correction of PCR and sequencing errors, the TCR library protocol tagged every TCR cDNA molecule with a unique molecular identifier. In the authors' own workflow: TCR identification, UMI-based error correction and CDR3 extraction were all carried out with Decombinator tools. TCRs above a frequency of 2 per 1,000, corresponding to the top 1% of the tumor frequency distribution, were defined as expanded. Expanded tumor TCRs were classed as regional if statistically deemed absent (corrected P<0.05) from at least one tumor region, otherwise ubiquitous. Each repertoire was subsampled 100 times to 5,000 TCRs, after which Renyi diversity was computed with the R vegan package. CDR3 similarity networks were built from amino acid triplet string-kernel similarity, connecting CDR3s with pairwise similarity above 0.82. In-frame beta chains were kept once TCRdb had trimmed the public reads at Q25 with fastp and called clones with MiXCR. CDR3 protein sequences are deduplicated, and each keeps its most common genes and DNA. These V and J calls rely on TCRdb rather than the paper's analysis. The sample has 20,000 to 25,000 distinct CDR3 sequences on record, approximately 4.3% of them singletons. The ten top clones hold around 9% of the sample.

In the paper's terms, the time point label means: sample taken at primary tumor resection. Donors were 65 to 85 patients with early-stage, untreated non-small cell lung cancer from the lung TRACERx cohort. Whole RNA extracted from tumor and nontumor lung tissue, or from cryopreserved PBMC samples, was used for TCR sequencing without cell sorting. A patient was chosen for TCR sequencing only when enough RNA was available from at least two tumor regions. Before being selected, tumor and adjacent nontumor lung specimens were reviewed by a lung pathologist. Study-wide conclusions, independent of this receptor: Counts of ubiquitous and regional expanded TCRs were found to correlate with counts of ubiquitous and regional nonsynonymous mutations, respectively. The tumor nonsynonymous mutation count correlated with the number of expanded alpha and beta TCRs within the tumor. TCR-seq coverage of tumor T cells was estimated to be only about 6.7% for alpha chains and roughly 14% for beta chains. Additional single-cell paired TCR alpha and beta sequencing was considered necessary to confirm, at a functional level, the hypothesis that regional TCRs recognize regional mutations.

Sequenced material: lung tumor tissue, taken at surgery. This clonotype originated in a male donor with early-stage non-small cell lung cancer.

The CDR3: CASSMKGQQETQYF. The nucleotide sequence is TGTGCCAGCAGCATGAAGGGGCAACAAGAGACCCAGTACTTC. The rearranged chain carries TRBV21-1 and TRBJ2-5; whether TRBD1, the table's D call, matches the DNA was not checked. TRBV21-1 is a listed pseudogene. The CDR3 runs 14 amino acids, cysteine and phenylalanine included. The sequence is cut down to CDR3 DNA, 42 bases in frame from base 1.